Presented here are 20 T cell receptor beta chains from one specimen sequenced in a study of post-analysis software for immune sequencing data. Prepared TCR beta cDNA libraries contained unique molecular identifiers. TCRdb passed the PCR reads through MiXCR, listing each CDR3 protein once. This repertoire shows a few hundred thousand distinct CDR3 sequences, approximately 38% found once; its top ten account for 6% to 9%. General observations from the study: Five or six TRBV segments, TRBV5-6, TRBV5-1 and TRBV20-1 among them, were found more frequent in patients than controls.

No cognate antigen is known for these TCRs. The material sequenced was blood. Source of these receptors: a girl aged 2 to 9 with multiple sclerosis.

In this sample, this clonotype turned up a few times. This chain connects TRBV24-1 to TRBJ1-1; D gene ambiguous. CDR3 length equals 13 residues. Trimming stripped 5 bases from V and 5 bases from J, with 11 bases between. Germline CDR1 KGHDR, CDR2 SFDVKD. CDR3 DNA sequence: TGTGCCACCAGTGTGGCGATTCTGACTGAAGCTTTCTTT. It yields the protein CATSVAILTEAFF.

This clonotype was seen once. This CDR3 is CAISDLTPGNEQFF. DNA of the CDR3: TGTGCCATCAGTGACCTGACGCCGGGAAATGAGCAGTTCTTC. V is TRBV10-3 and J is TRBJ2-1; tentative D call: TRBD2 (5 bases). The CDR3 is 14 amino acids. The germline V gene encodes CDR1 ENHRY and CDR2 SYGVKD. The V end was cut by 3 bases, the J end by 7 bases, with 13 bases between.

In its sample, this clonotype was seen once. V gene TRBV18 combines with J gene TRBJ1-1, with 8 bases lining up with TRBD1. Germline CDR1 reads KGHSH; CDR2 reads LQKENI. This CDR3 is 14 amino acids long. V was pared by 6 bases and J by 2 bases, with 5 bases of the junction left unmatched. The CDR3 region is CASSQQGGNTEAFF. The CDR3 DNA reads TGTGCCAGCTCTCAACAGGGGGGTAACACTGAAGCTTTCTTT.

This clonotype was recorded a few times. This chain links TRBV4-1 with TRBJ2-3; possible D gene TRBD2, 6 bases. The germline CDR1 and CDR2 sequences are MGHRA and YSYEKL. The CDR3 has 17 residues. Trimming left V 0 bases short and J 0 bases short, with 13 bases between. CDR3 region: CASSQDSPGTSTDTQYF. DNA of the CDR3: TGCGCCAGCAGCCAAGATTCCCCGGGGACTAGCACAGATACGCAGTATTTT.

CDR3 sequence reads: CASSPRAGQGGYGAEAFF. CDR3 DNA sequence: TGTGCCAGCAGCCCTCGGGCGGGACAGGGTGGATATGGGGCTGAAGCTTTCTTT. V and J are TRBV11-1 and TRBJ1-1; 9 bases are a match to TRBD1. Germline lookup yields CDR1 SGHAT and CDR2 FQDESV (reference sequence). V trimming: 5 bases; J trimming: 6 bases; junction bases outside the gene matches: 19. This CDR3 spans 18 amino acids.

A few counts support this clonotype. The V call is TRBV28, the J call TRBJ2-3; the match to TRBD2 covers 10 bases. Germline trimming cut 7 bases from V and 5 bases from J; bases unmatched to any gene: 3. In germline, CDR1 is MDHEN, CDR2 SYDVKM. The CDR3 extends over 13 amino acids. The CDR3 here is CASTSGGLDTQYF. CDR3 bases: TGTGCCAGCACTAGCGGGGGATTAGATACGCAGTATTTT.

This clonotype was seen more than once but under ten times. This chain connects TRBV18 to TRBJ1-2, with 7 bases identical to TRBD1. The CDR3 consists of 14 residues. V was clipped by 5 bases and J by 6 bases; unmatched bases: 9. Germline-derived CDR1 and CDR2 are KGHSH and LQKENI. The CDR3 sequence is CASSAYRGRDGYTF. DNA for the CDR3: TGTGCCAGCTCAGCCTACAGGGGTCGAGATGGCTACACCTTC.

The rearrangement uses TRBV7-2 and TRBJ2-7; possibly TRBD2 for D (6 bases). Trimming removed 0 bases from V and 1 base from J, with 13 bases in between. Looked up from germline, CDR1 is SGHTA and CDR2 is FQGNSA. CDR3 length equals 16 residues. The chain's CDR3 is CASSLAPGTPSYEQYF. The DNA of the CDR3 is TGTGCCAGCAGCTTAGCGCCCGGGACTCCTTCCTACGAGCAGTACTTC.

This chain links TRBV27 with TRBJ2-3; 9 bases match TRBD1. The CDR3 totals 14 residues. The ends lost 6 bases at V and 5 bases at J; junction bases unmatched: 6. Germline V gene sequence: CDR1 MNHEY, CDR2 SMNVEV (reference sequence). CDR3 coding DNA: TGTGCCAGCAGGGGACAGGGACGAGGAGATACGCAGTATTTT. The encoded protein is CASRGQGRGDTQYF.

A few counts support this clonotype. The rearrangement uses TRBV13 and TRBJ2-1, with D maybe TRBD2 (5 bases). CDR1 is PRHDT and CDR2 is FYEKMQ in the germline V gene (reference sequence). Between the trimmed V and J ends, which lost 5 bases and 3 bases, there was a span of 14 bases. The CDR3 is made up of 15 amino acids. The CDR3 sequence: CASSPEPTSYNEQFF. For the CDR3, the DNA is TGTGCCAGCAGCCCGGAACCCACTAGCTACAATGAGCAGTTCTTC.

V gene TRBV2 combines with J gene TRBJ1-2; D is perhaps TRBD1 (5 bases). V lost 8 bases, J lost 3 bases, and 16 bases lay in between. Germline V CDR1 and CDR2: SNHLY, FYNNEI. This CDR3 has 14 residues. In nucleotides, the CDR3 is TGTGCCAGCGTGCCCCCAGGGATATACTATGGCTACACCTTC. This sequence encodes CASVPPGIYYGYTF.

V usage is TRBV10-3 and J usage is TRBJ2-6, with D tentatively TRBD1 (5 bases). The germline gives CDR1 ENHRY, CDR2 SYGVKD. The V gene lost 2 bases and the J gene lost 0 bases, with 14 bases spanning the gap. The CDR3 loop spans 18 amino acids. This chain's CDR3 is CAISERSPGSSGANVLTF. The CDR3 DNA follows: TGTGCCATCAGTGAGAGGTCGCCAGGGTCCTCTGGGGCCAACGTCCTGACTTTC.

CDR3 sequence reads: CASSSDSLSNYGYTF. The CDR3 nucleotides read TGTGCCAGCAGCTCGGACAGTCTTTCTAACTATGGCTACACCTTC. The chain links TRBV7-3 to TRBJ1-2; a possible D gene is TRBD1 (6 bases). The CDR3 has 15 amino acids. V was clipped by 4 bases and J by 0 bases, with 12 bases between them. CDR1 SGHTA and CDR2 FQGTGA come from the germline V gene.

This clonotype has more than one count but fewer than ten. The chain carries TRBV6-6 and TRBJ2-7, with TRBD2 matching 8 bases. Germline trimming cut 6 bases from V and 0 bases from J; bases unmatched to any gene: 10. CDR1 MNHNY and CDR2 SVGAGI come from the germline V gene (reference sequence). The CDR3 is 16 residues long. The CDR3 protein is CASSPRGGATSYEQYF. The CDR3 DNA is TGTGCCAGCAGCCCCCGGGGGGGTGCCACCTCCTACGAGCAGTACTTC.

A few counts support this clonotype. This chain joins TRBV20-1 and TRBJ2-3, with a tentative D call TRBD1 (5 bases). Germline-derived CDR1 and CDR2 are DFQATT and SNEGSKA (reference sequence). The CDR3 runs to 16 residues. Trimming took 5 bases from V and 0 from J, leaving 18 bases between them. CDR3 DNA: TGCAGTGCTCTAGACCCCCAAGGGGCTAGCACAGATACGCAGTATTTT. Amino acid sequence: CSALDPQGASTDTQYF.

J is TRBJ2-3 and V is TRBV28; D may be TRBD2 (5 bases). CDR3 length: 13 residues. V lost 8 bases to trimming and J lost 0 bases, with 9 bases between them. Germline V gene sequence: CDR1 MDHEN, CDR2 SYDVKM. The CDR3 bases are TGTGCCAGCTTCACGGGGAGCACAGATACGCAGTATTTT. It codes for CASFTGSTDTQYF.

This chain joins TRBV6-5 and TRBJ1-2; TRBD1 is a possible D gene (5 bases). V shed 5 bases and J shed 4 bases, with 20 bases lying between them. CDR1 is MNHEY, CDR2 SVGAGI, per germline. The CDR3 runs 16 residues. CDR3 loop: CASSLWGPTDSYGYTF. The CDR3 DNA reads TGTGCCAGCAGTCTCTGGGGCCCGACAGACAGCTATGGCTACACCTTC.

The chain employs TRBV20-1 and TRBJ2-3, with D unresolved. In germline, CDR1 is DFQATT, CDR2 SNEGSKA (reference sequence). The CDR3 covers 14 residues. Trimming stripped 1 base from V and 0 bases from J, with 8 bases between. The CDR3, as DNA: TGCAGTGCTAGAGCGGTGACTAGCACAGATACGCAGTATTTT. Residues: CSARAVTSTDTQYF.

This rearrangement joins TRBV6-5 to TRBJ2-5, with 9 positions matching TRBD1. The junction had 6 bases not matched to a gene; V was cut back by 2 bases and J by 11 bases. Per the germline V gene, CDR1 is MNHEY and CDR2 is SVGAGI. This CDR3 is 13 amino acids long. This CDR3 reads CASSYGDRERQYF. The CDR3 DNA sequence: TGTGCCAGCAGTTACGGGGACAGGGAACGGCAGTACTTC.

The rearrangement links TRBV27 to TRBJ2-4, with D perhaps matching TRBD1 (6 bases). The V gene's germline CDR1 is MNHEY and CDR2 SMNVEV (reference sequence). The CDR3 consists of 15 residues. The V end lost 0 bases, the J end lost 3 bases, and 9 bases lay between the germline ends. CDR3 sequence (DNA): TGTGCCAGCAGTTTATCCCAGGGGAGCAAAAACATTCAGTACTTC. This gives the protein CASSLSQGSKNIQYF.